A single sample gave rise to the 28 T cell receptor beta chains below, sequenced in a study of shared clonotypes between healthy human individuals. Here immunoSEQ multiplex PCR was the method, and the copy in TCRdb shows in-frame clones only, minus some. Among some 2,000,000 clones listed, 90% to 97% were seen once. Source material: naive CD4+ T cells sorted from blood. As for subset: CD45RA+ positively selected. All receptors derive from a man younger than 30 in good health.

A remark on this clone: Distinct nucleotide sequences in the sample also encode this CDR3. V and J are TRBV5-4 and TRBJ1-1; 9 bases align to TRBD1. The CDR3 loop spans 13 amino acids. CDR1 is SGHNT and CDR2 is YYREEE in the germline V gene (reference sequence). Trimming at V came to 1 base and at J to 6 bases, leaving 1 base not matched to a gene. In DNA form, the CDR3 reads TGTGCCAGCAGCTTGCGACAGGGGGCTGAAGCTTTCTTT. Its protein product is CASSLRQGAEAFF.

V and J are TRBV9 and TRBJ2-1; 10 bases align to TRBD2. Germline assignment: CDR1 SGDLS and CDR2 YYNGEE. The CDR3 spans 20 residues. V was clipped by 6 bases and J by 0 bases; unmatched bases: 18. CDR3 in amino acids: CASTRSGLAITPSSYNEQFF. Here the CDR3 DNA reads TGTGCCAGCACCCGATCGGGACTAGCGATAACCCCGAGCTCCTACAATGAGCAGTTCTTC.

The rearrangement joins TRBV6-5 to TRBJ2-4; tentatively, D is TRBD1 or TRBD2 (5 bases each). The germline CDR1 and CDR2 sequences are MNHEY and SVGAGI. The V and J ends lost 6 bases and 4 bases respectively, with 13 bases between them. CDR3 length: 14 residues. CDR3 DNA sequence: TGTGCCAGCAGCCGCGATTGGGGGAAAAACATTCAGTACTTC. Its protein product is CASSRDWGKNIQYF.

The chain combines TRBV30 with TRBJ1-2; 7 nucleotides match TRBD1. J was trimmed by 7 bases and V by 5 bases; bases with no gene match: 10. Looked up from germline, CDR1 is GTSNPN and CDR2 is SVGIG (reference sequence). The CDR3 is 13 residues long. CDR3 residues: CAWETGNRGGYTF. The CDR3 DNA is TGTGCCTGGGAGACAGGGAACCGGGGTGGCTACACCTTC.

As for this clone: The sample holds other DNA sequences that translate to the same CDR3. This chain connects TRBV5-1 to TRBJ1-2; possible D gene TRBD1, 6 bases. The CDR3 is made up of 12 amino acids. V dropped 5 bases and J dropped 1 base, with 6 bases sitting between them. Germline lookup yields CDR1 SGHRS and CDR2 YFSETQ. DNA of the CDR3: TGCGCCAGCAGGGACAGTAACTATGGCTACACCTTC. Translated, it gives CASRDSNYGYTF.

This chain joins TRBV18 and TRBJ2-7, with TRBD1 matching 8 bases. Germline assignment: CDR1 KGHSH and CDR2 LQKENI. This CDR3 comprises 16 residues. With V trimmed by 4 bases and J by 4 bases, 12 bases remained unmatched. As DNA, the CDR3 is TGTGCCAGCTCACGCGGACAGGGTGGCATCGCTTACGAGCAGTACTTC. Translated: CASSRGQGGIAYEQYF.

The genes are TRBV5-1 and TRBJ2-5; 8 nucleotides agree with TRBD1. The CDR3 contains 15 residues. The ends lost 4 bases at V and 7 bases at J; junction bases unmatched: 12. CDR1 SGHRS and CDR2 YFSETQ come from the germline V gene. The CDR3 bases are TGCGCCAGCAGCCCTCGAGCTGGGACAGGTTCGACCCAGTACTTC. Encoded protein: CASSPRAGTGSTQYF.

The chain uses TRBV18 and TRBJ2-4; D perhaps matches TRBD2 (5 bases). V was shortened by 6 bases and J by 5 bases, with 20 bases between the two germline ends. Per the germline V gene, CDR1 is KGHSH and CDR2 is LQKENI. This CDR3 has 16 amino acids. The CDR3 region has the DNA TGTGCCAGCTCCCTCCCCGGACTGCTCACGGAAAACATTCAGTACTTC. Protein product: CASSLPGLLTENIQYF.

This chain uses TRBV10-2 with TRBJ1-2; possibly TRBD1 for D (5 bases). V was trimmed by 2 bases and J by 4 bases, leaving 11 bases between them. Germline V gene data show CDR1 as WSHSY and CDR2 as SAAADI. The CDR3 has 14 residues. CDR3 nucleotide sequence: TGCGCCAGCAGTGAGCTGGGCAGGGTCTATGGCTACACCTTC. The encoded protein is CASSELGRVYGYTF.

The chain combines TRBV9 with TRBJ2-5, with 8 bases lining up with TRBD1. CDR1 SGDLS and CDR2 YYNGEE come from the germline V gene. This CDR3 has 14 amino acids. The V gene end was trimmed by 4 bases and the J gene end by 5 bases; junction bases not matched to a gene: 7. The CDR3 region has the DNA TGTGCCAGCAGCCCGAGCCGGGACAGGGAGACCCAGTACTTC. It translates to CASSPSRDRETQYF.

The V and J genes are TRBV5-4 and TRBJ2-2, with 9 bases fitting TRBD2. The V gene's germline CDR1 is SGHNT and CDR2 YYREEE (reference sequence). The V gene end was trimmed by 3 bases and the J gene end by 2 bases; junction bases not matched to a gene: 5. This CDR3 comprises 16 residues. The CDR3 protein is CASSSRGGGNTGELFF. CDR3 DNA: TGTGCCAGCAGCTCCCGCGGGGGGGGAAACACCGGGGAGCTGTTTTTT.

This clone was counted a few times. The rearrangement uses TRBV5-1 and TRBJ1-4, with 7 bases aligning to TRBD1. The germline V gene encodes CDR1 SGHRS and CDR2 YFSETQ. This CDR3 comprises 14 residues. The V segment lost 4 bases and the J segment 4 bases; nucleotides outside the gene matches: 4. CDR3 coding DNA: TGCGCCAGCAGCCCGGGACAGTTTAATGAAAAACTGTTTTTT. Amino acids: CASSPGQFNEKLFF.

This clone was counted once. The CDR3 sequence is CASSLPAQAQQYF. The CDR3 coding sequence is TGCGCCAGCAGCCTCCCAGCCCAGGCTCAGCAGTACTTC. This chain links TRBV4-1 with TRBJ2-7; D gene uncertain. The ends were cut back, 4 bases at V and 8 bases at J, with 15 bases in the middle. Germline CDR1 MGHRA, CDR2 YSYEKL. The CDR3 contains 13 residues.

Concerning this clone itself: A junction end diverges from the germline sequence, so it may reflect a read error. This chain uses TRBV7-9 with TRBJ2-2, with 7 bases aligning to TRBD1. In germline, CDR1 is SEHNR, CDR2 FQNEAQ (reference sequence). The CDR3 totals 15 residues. The CDR3: CASTQAQGNPGELFF. The DNA for the CDR3 is TGTGCCAGTACTCAAGCACAGGGGAACCCCGGGGAGCTGTTTTTT.

The V gene is TRBV18, the J gene TRBJ1-3, with 8 bases matching TRBD1. J was trimmed by 2 bases and V by 3 bases; bases with no gene match: 3. Per germline, CDR1 KGHSH and CDR2 LQKENI. The CDR3 has 15 amino acids. This CDR3 reads CASSPAQGAGNTIYF. The CDR3 coding sequence is TGTGCCAGCTCACCCGCACAGGGGGCTGGAAACACCATATATTTT.

Of note for this clone: This specimen includes other DNA sequences encoding the same CDR3. This chain uses TRBV5-1 with TRBJ2-1; 12 nucleotides match TRBD2. CDR3 size: 15 residues. Germline V gene lookup returns CDR1 SGHRS and CDR2 YFSETQ. V shed 3 bases, J shed 6 bases, and the junction held 4 bases outside the gene matches. The CDR3 DNA sequence: TGCGCCAGCAGCTCTGGACTAGCGGGGTCCAATGAGCAGTTCTTC. Translating gives CASSSGLAGSNEQFF.

The V gene is TRBV2, the J gene TRBJ2-2; maybe TRBD2 (5 bases). The CDR3 extends over 14 amino acids. V shed 7 bases and J shed 1 base, with 10 bases lying between them. Germline V gene data show CDR1 as SNHLY and CDR2 as FYNNEI. Here the CDR3 reads CASIGLLNTGELFF. The CDR3 region has the DNA TGTGCCAGCATTGGACTTTTGAACACCGGGGAGCTGTTTTTT.

The rearrangement joins TRBV18 to TRBJ2-3; unclear D gene. CDR1 and CDR2 from the germline V gene are KGHSH and LQKENI. The CDR3 has 12 residues. V lost 3 bases to trimming and J lost 6 bases, with 7 bases between them. CDR3 nucleotide sequence: TGTGCCAGCTCACCTCCCCTGGATACGCAGTATTTT. Protein: CASSPPLDTQYF. Full variable domain (missing parts from reference TRBV18 and TRBJ2-3): NAGVMQNPRHLVRRRGQEARLRCSPMKGHSHVYWYRQLPEEGLKFMVYLQKENIIDESGMPKERFSAEFPKEGPSILRIQQVVRGDSAAYFCASSPPLDTQYFGPGTRLTVL.

The CDR3 loop is CASSPDLVRFYEQYF. The CDR3 region has the DNA TGTGCCAGCAGTCCGGACCTCGTTCGATTCTACGAGCAGTACTTC. The rearrangement joins TRBV6-5 to TRBJ2-7, with unresolved D. This CDR3 spans 15 amino acids. Per germline, CDR1 MNHEY and CDR2 SVGAGI. V lost 5 bases and J 3 bases, leaving 17 bases between the germline ends.

The chain has TRBV5-1 and TRBJ2-2; 9 positions agree with TRBD1. Germline values: CDR1 SGHRS, CDR2 YFSETQ. The CDR3 has 17 residues. Germline trimming cut 4 bases from V and 2 bases from J; bases unmatched to any gene: 9. The CDR3, as DNA: TGCGCCAGCAGCCCAACAGGGGGCGGCTTAAACACCGGGGAGCTGTTTTTT. This translates into CASSPTGGGLNTGELFF. Looking up the rest from reference TRBV5-1 and TRBJ2-2 gives the full variable domain: KAGVTQTPRYLIKTRGQQVTLSCSPISGHRSVSWYQQTPGQGLQFLFEYFSETQRNKGNFPGRFSGRQFSNSRSEMNVSTLELGDSALYLCASSPTGGGLNTGELFFGEGSRLTVL.

The gene calls are TRBV4-1 and TRBJ1-1; D is uncertain. Germline V lookup: CDR1 MGHRA, CDR2 YSYEKL. Trimming stripped 7 bases from V and 3 bases from J, with 12 bases between. This CDR3 is 13 amino acids long. In DNA, the CDR3 is TGCGCCAGCAAGAGTTCTGGGGACACTGAAGCTTTCTTT. It specifies CASKSSGDTEAFF.

The chain links TRBV5-4 to TRBJ2-1, with 10 nucleotides matching TRBD2. Germline CDR1 is SGHNT and CDR2 is YYREEE (reference sequence). This CDR3 is 13 amino acids long. V shed 1 base, J shed 12 bases, and the junction held 4 bases outside the gene matches. The DNA for the CDR3 is TGTGCCAGCAGCTTGCCTAGCGGGAGAGGGCAGTTCTTC. Translated, it gives CASSLPSGRGQFF.

The chain joins TRBV7-9 to TRBJ2-1, with 7 bases that match TRBD1. The CDR3 totals 18 residues. CDR1 is SEHNR and CDR2 is FQNEAQ in the germline V gene (reference sequence). After removal of 2 bases from V and 5 bases from J, the junction contained 15 bases not matched to a gene. CDR3 loop: CASSLTASDRGQNNEQFF. The CDR3 DNA reads TGTGCCAGCAGCTTAACCGCCTCAGATAGGGGACAGAACAATGAGCAGTTCTTC.

The chain links TRBV6-1 to TRBJ1-5; no definite D call. The germline CDR1 and CDR2 sequences are MNHNS and SASEGT. The CDR3 covers 13 residues. The germline V and J ends were trimmed by 6 bases and 4 bases, with 10 bases remaining between them. DNA of the CDR3: TGTGCCAGCAGGCCTTATAGTAATCAGCCCCAGCATTTT. Protein product: CASRPYSNQPQHF.

CDR3 sequence: CAWLSYQGGTGELFF. In nucleotides, the CDR3 is TGTGCCTGGCTATCTTATCAGGGGGGGACCGGGGAGCTGTTTTTT. The chain uses TRBV30 and TRBJ2-2; D is tentatively TRBD1 or TRBD2 (7 bases each). Germline values: CDR1 GTSNPN, CDR2 SVGIG (reference sequence). V was shortened by 5 bases and J by 5 bases, with 18 bases between the two germline ends. The CDR3 loop spans 15 amino acids.

The chain is built from TRBV19 and TRBJ1-6, with D perhaps matching TRBD1 (6 bases). Trimming shortened V by 4 bases and J by 5 bases, and 12 bases separated the two germline ends. Germline values: CDR1 LNHDA, CDR2 SQIVND (reference sequence). This CDR3 is built from 15 residues. CDR3 coding DNA: TGTGCCAGTAGTACTATACAGGGAGATAATTCACCCCTCCACTTT. Residues: CASSTIQGDNSPLHF.

CDR3 coding DNA: TGTGCCAGCAGCTTTGCCGGGACAGGAGGTGAAAAACTGTTTTTT. It yields the protein CASSFAGTGGEKLFF. This chain links TRBV5-6 with TRBJ1-4; TRBD1 aligns across 8 bases. The CDR3 runs 15 residues. Germline V lookup: CDR1 SGHDT, CDR2 YYEEEE. J was trimmed by 7 bases and V by 2 bases; bases with no gene match: 7.

The chain carries TRBV29-1 and TRBJ2-2; D remains unclear. V lost 6 bases, J lost 4 bases, and 15 bases lay in between. Germline CDR1 SQVTM, CDR2 ANQGSEA. CDR3 length: 14 residues. CDR3 amino acids: CSVGITKGTGELFF. In DNA, the CDR3 is TGCAGCGTGGGGATAACCAAAGGCACCGGGGAGCTGTTTTTT.